These 17 T cell receptor beta chains originate from one sample sequenced in a study of beta chain features in type 1 diabetes. Reverse transcribing all isolated RNA meant expressed TCRB transcripts were sequenced. TCRdb keeps only in-frame clones here, not all; method: immunoSEQ multiplex PCR. The sample holds 30,000 to 40,000 clones; about 64% are singletons and the top ten take around 2%. Sample: Tregs from blood. The receptors shown here come from a woman aged 30 to 39 in good health.

The chain carries TRBV29-1 and TRBJ2-1; 7 bases are shared with TRBD1. The CDR3 loop spans 15 amino acids. Germline V gene lookup returns CDR1 SQVTM and CDR2 ANQGSEA. Trimming cost V 0 bases and J 4 bases; bases outside gene matches: 6. For the CDR3, the DNA is TGCAGCGTTGAAGAAAGACAGGGATTTTACAATGAGCAGTTCTTC. The encoded protein is CSVEERQGFYNEQFF.

This clone has just a few counts. The rearrangement joins TRBV7-2 to TRBJ2-5; TRBD1 is a possible D gene (5 bases). The DNA end favors TRBJ2-7, so the J call may be wrong. The CDR3 spans 13 residues. CDR1 is SGHTA, CDR2 FQGNSA, per germline. The CDR3 loop reads CASTRTFSYEQYF. DNA for the CDR3: TGTGCCAGCACTCGGACATTCTCCTACGAGCAGTACTTC.

The rearrangement links TRBV7-2 to TRBJ2-1; the match to TRBD1 covers 9 bases. Germline CDR1 reads SGHTA; CDR2 reads FQGNSA. CDR3 size: 15 residues. J gave up 4 bases and V 4 bases, and 5 bases lay outside the gene matches. The CDR3 coding sequence is TGTGCCAGCAGCTACGCGGACAGGGGATACAATGAGCAGTTCTTC. The encoded protein is CASSYADRGYNEQFF.

V gene TRBV7-2 combines with J gene TRBJ2-2; 11 bases map to TRBD2. This CDR3 is 14 amino acids long. The J segment lost 7 bases and the V segment lost 8 bases, leaving 6 bases of the junction unmatched. Germline V lookup: CDR1 SGHTA, CDR2 FQGNSA. CDR3 sequence: CASALAGGGGELFF. As DNA, the CDR3 is TGTGCCAGCGCCTTAGCGGGAGGGGGCGGGGAGCTGTTTTTT.

The genes are TRBV7-2 and TRBJ1-4, with D unresolved. In germline, CDR1 is SGHTA, CDR2 FQGNSA. CDR3 length: 14 amino acids. Trimming took off 6 bases at V and 4 bases at J, with 12 bases between the two ends. CDR3 sequence: CASSAHARNEKLFF. CDR3 DNA: TGTGCCAGCAGTGCGCACGCCCGTAATGAAAAACTGTTTTTT.

The chain links TRBV7-9 to TRBJ2-1; 10 bases map to TRBD2. Looked up from germline, CDR1 is SEHNR and CDR2 is FQNEAQ (reference sequence). CDR3 size: 18 residues. Trimming removed 5 bases from V and 3 bases from J; junction bases left unmatched: 13. CDR3 residues: CASSPRLAGMGDYNEQFF. The DNA of the CDR3 is TGTGCCAGCAGCCCTAGACTAGCGGGTATGGGCGACTACAATGAGCAGTTCTTC.

Details on this clone: The identical CDR3 is also encoded by other nucleotide sequences in the sample. The rearrangement uses TRBV30 and TRBJ2-2; D perhaps matches TRBD1 (5 bases). CDR1 GTSNPN and CDR2 SVGIG come from the germline V gene (reference sequence). The CDR3 length is 15 residues. V dropped 6 bases and J dropped 0 bases, with 14 bases sitting between them. In DNA form, the CDR3 reads TGTGCCTGTGACAGTTTCCCCCCGAACACCGGGGAGCTGTTTTTT. Its protein product is CACDSFPPNTGELFF.

V usage is TRBV6-5 and J usage is TRBJ1-5; no clear D gene. Germline V gene sequence: CDR1 MNHEY, CDR2 SVGAGI. Trimming took off 5 bases at V and 0 bases at J, with 5 bases between the two ends. The CDR3 is 13 amino acids. The chain's CDR3 is CASSEFSNQPQHF. The CDR3 DNA sequence: TGTGCCAGCAGTGAGTTTAGCAATCAGCCCCAGCATTTT.

V gene TRBV19 combines with J gene TRBJ2-5; 7 bases fit TRBD2. The CDR3 runs to 15 residues. The trim removed 9 bases at V and 7 bases at J, leaving 17 bases unmatched. The germline V gene encodes CDR1 LNHDA and CDR2 SQIVND (reference sequence). CDR3 bases: TGTGCCAGCGCTCCGTCCCCCGGGGGGAGGGGGACCCAGTACTTC. Encoded protein: CASAPSPGGRGTQYF.

The gene calls are TRBV2 and TRBJ2-1; TRBD1 is a possible D gene (5 bases). The V gene lost 3 bases and the J gene lost 6 bases, with 12 bases spanning the gap. Germline CDR1 and CDR2: SNHLY and FYNNEI. The CDR3 has 14 amino acids. CDR3 sequence: CASSDSGFGNEQFF. CDR3 nucleotide sequence: TGTGCCAGCAGTGATTCAGGGTTCGGCAATGAGCAGTTCTTC.

The V call is TRBV5-1, the J call TRBJ2-5; 9 bases map to TRBD1. CDR3 length equals 14 residues. CDR1 is SGHRS, CDR2 YFSETQ, per germline. Losses at the gene ends were 6 bases for V and 5 bases for J; bases not matched to a gene: 8. The CDR3 bases are TGCGCCAGCAACCAAGCCGGGACAGGGGAGACCCAGTACTTC. This codes for CASNQAGTGETQYF.

This clone turned up a few times. V gene TRBV7-2 combines with J gene TRBJ2-7; 10 nucleotides align to TRBD1. This CDR3 is built from 15 residues. Germline loops: CDR1 SGHTA, CDR2 FQGNSA. Losses at the gene ends were 5 bases for V and 6 bases for J; bases not matched to a gene: 10. DNA for the CDR3: TGTGCCAGCAGCCCAGGCGGGACAGGGGAAATCGAGCAGTACTTC. Translating it yields CASSPGGTGEIEQYF.

The V gene is TRBV6-6, the J gene TRBJ1-6; D is possibly TRBD1 (6 bases). Germline loops: CDR1 MNHNY, CDR2 SVGAGI (reference sequence). V gave up 3 bases and J gave up 7 bases, with 10 bases separating them. This CDR3 has 14 amino acids. The CDR3 DNA is TGTGCCAGCAGTTATTCGGACAGCAATTCACCCCTCCACTTT. This sequence encodes CASSYSDSNSPLHF.

J is TRBJ2-3 and V is TRBV15, with a weak D call TRBD2 (5 bases). The length of the CDR3 is 16 residues. Per germline, CDR1 LNHNV and CDR2 YYDKDF (reference sequence). Trimming left V 5 bases short and J 2 bases short, with 17 bases between. CDR3 region: CATSGRRGSFTDTQYF. The DNA of the CDR3 is TGTGCCACCAGCGGCAGACGGGGATCCTTCACAGATACGCAGTATTTT.

This chain joins TRBV11-1 and TRBJ1-2, with D possibly TRBD1 on 5 matching bases. From germline, CDR1 is SGHAT and CDR2 FQDESV (reference sequence). This CDR3 has 15 amino acids. V lost 5 bases to trimming and J lost 4 bases, with 17 bases between them. Written as DNA, the CDR3 is TGTGCCAGCAGCACCGGTGCAGGGAGGGCCTATGGCTACACCTTC. Translation gives CASSTGAGRAYGYTF.

The rearrangement joins TRBV12-2 to TRBJ2-7; TRBD2 was called by the table and not checked on the DNA. TRBV12-2 is flagged as a pseudogene. This CDR3 has 17 amino acids. The CDR3 spells CASRLPPSLESRYEQYF. CDR3 sequence (DNA): TGTGCAAGTCGCTTACCACCGTCACTAGAATCTCGCTACGAGCAGTACTTC.

The chain is built from TRBV29-1 and TRBJ2-7; D unresolved. This CDR3 region has 11 residues. The V end was cut by 4 bases, the J end by 4 bases, with 8 bases between. Germline CDR1 is SQVTM and CDR2 is ANQGSEA. The CDR3 DNA sequence: TGCAGCGTTGGTACGAGATACGAGCAGTACTTC. Protein: CSVGTRYEQYF.